This T cell receptor (beta chain) was retrieved from a study of cytomegalovirus exposure and HLA in healthy donors. The study, taken as a whole, reports: Accurate predictions that matched the HLA-A and HLA-B alleles of most subjects were reportedly made from TCR beta sequences. Most CMV-associated TCR beta chains appeared HLA-restricted in a later analysis. The study carried out a later analysis of TCR beta sequences. It associated some 17,000 of them with specific HLA alleles at a false discovery rate of 0.05. Among TCR beta chains, those listed as cytomegalovirus-associated numbered over 150.

Per germline, CDR1 GTSNPN and CDR2 SVGIG (reference sequence). The CDR3 totals 13 residues. Trimming removed 4 bases at V and 9 bases at J, with 13 bases between. The PCR ran on 60 Vbeta and 13 Jbeta primers. Here immunoSEQ multiplex PCR was the method, and the copy in TCRdb shows in-frame clones only, minus some. The sample holds 100,000 to 150,000 clones, 55% to 75% seen once. Comments on this clone: Antigen specificity is unknown.

This chain connects TRBV30 to TRBJ1-6; a weak D match, TRBD1 (6 bases). The sequencing sample was made of PBMCs. The sequence was obtained from a human donor in good health. CDR3 in amino acids: CAWIPQGGSPLHF. The CDR3 DNA reads as TGTGCCTGGATCCCACAGGGTGGTTCACCCCTCCACTTT.